Shown below are 24 T cell receptor beta chains from a single sample sequenced in a study of blood T cell repertoires in COVID-19. The assay was immunoSEQ multiplex PCR, and TCRdb's table has in-frame clones only and misses some. The profile shows about 55,000 clones, roughly 80% of them singletons. The sample consisted of peripheral blood. The receptor source for this set is a human donor in a cohort sampled during active or convalescent COVID-19.

The rearrangement uses TRBV4-2 and TRBJ1-4; D might be TRBD1 (5 bases). Deletions cut 6 bases from V and 7 bases from J, with 12 bases between. The CDR3 consists of 13 residues. The germline V gene encodes CDR1 LGHNA and CDR2 YNFKEQ. This chain's CDR3 is CASRGDFIEKLFF. The DNA of the CDR3 is TGTGCCAGCAGAGGGGATTTTATTGAAAAACTGTTTTTT.

This clone showed up just a few times. The chain recombines TRBV27 with TRBJ1-4, with TRBD1 matching 8 bases. The trim removed 2 bases at V and 5 bases at J, leaving 1 base unmatched. Germline V lookup: CDR1 MNHEY, CDR2 SMNVEV (reference sequence). This CDR3 is 14 amino acids long. Here the CDR3 reads CASSLQGANEKLFF. The CDR3 DNA follows: TGTGCCAGCAGTTTACAGGGGGCGAATGAAAAACTGTTTTTT.

The rearrangement links TRBV2 to TRBJ1-3, with a tentative D call TRBD1 (5 bases). The CDR3 extends over 14 amino acids. Germline V gene lookup returns CDR1 SNHLY and CDR2 FYNNEI. Trimming took 7 bases from V and 7 from J, leaving 17 bases between them. CDR3 DNA: TGTGCCAGCACTTTCCAAGGGGTTGGGAACACCATATATTTT. It encodes CASTFQGVGNTIYF.

The rearrangement links TRBV7-6 to TRBJ2-7, with TRBD2 identical over 9 bases. Germline V gene sequence: CDR1 SGHVS, CDR2 FNYEAQ. CDR3 size: 14 residues. V lost 0 bases and J lost 6; bases outside the gene matches: 3. The CDR3, as DNA: TGTGCCAGCAGCTTAGCTCTAGCGGGGAGCGAGCAGTACTTC. Translated: CASSLALAGSEQYF.

This clone has more than one count but fewer than ten. DNA of the CDR3: TGTGCCAGCAGCCCCACCGGGGGAAGCTACGAGCAGTACTTC. Encoded protein: CASSPTGGSYEQYF. The gene calls are TRBV5-4 and TRBJ2-7, with D perhaps matching TRBD2 (6 bases). Trimming stripped 4 bases from V and 3 bases from J, with 14 bases between. The germline V gene has CDR1 SGHNT and CDR2 YYREEE (reference sequence). The CDR3 is 14 amino acids.

CDR3 sequence (DNA): TGTGCCAGCAGCGTAGATGGACAGGGGTACAATGAGCAGTTCTTC. This codes for CASSVDGQGYNEQFF. The chain has TRBV9 and TRBJ2-1, with TRBD1 matching 9 bases. CDR1 SGDLS and CDR2 YYNGEE come from the germline V gene. With 0 bases clipped from V and 4 bases from J, the junction kept 2 bases outside the gene matches. The CDR3 extends over 15 amino acids.

J is TRBJ1-3 and V is TRBV7-6, with a tentative D call TRBD1 (6 bases). The V gene lost 5 bases and the J gene lost 7 bases, with 18 bases spanning the gap. In germline, CDR1 is SGHVS, CDR2 FNYEAQ. The CDR3 covers 15 residues. CDR3 nucleotides: TGTGCCAGCAGCGAGTCAGGGGAGACTGCCAACACCATATATTTT. Translated, it gives CASSESGETANTIYF.

This clone was found a few times. The V call is TRBV5-1, the J call TRBJ2-1, with D perhaps TRBD1 (6 bases). With 5 bases removed from V and 6 bases from J, the gap between germline ends came to 12 bases. This CDR3 is built from 13 residues. Germline V gene lookup returns CDR1 SGHRS and CDR2 YFSETQ. CDR3 DNA sequence: TGCGCCAGCAGACAGGGCATCGGCAATGAGCAGTTCTTC. It encodes CASRQGIGNEQFF.

CDR3 sequence (DNA): TGTGCCAGCAGCTTGCGACAAACGTACGAGCAGTACTTC. Protein: CASSLRQTYEQYF. The chain carries TRBV5-6 and TRBJ2-7; D not resolved. The CDR3 is 13 residues long. CDR1 is SGHDT, CDR2 YYEEEE, per germline. V shed 1 base and J shed 4 bases, with 9 bases lying between them. The full variable domain, completed using reference TRBV5-6 and TRBJ2-7, is DAGVTQSPTHLIKTRGQQVTLRCSPKSGHDTVSWYQQALGQGPQFIFQYYEEEERQRGNFPDRFSGHQFPNYSSELNVNALLLGDSALYLCASSLRQTYEQYFGPGTRLTVT.

The V and J genes are TRBV9 and TRBJ2-3, with TRBD2 identical over 10 bases. The CDR3 covers 16 residues. Per the germline V gene, CDR1 is SGDLS and CDR2 is YYNGEE. The junction had 7 bases not matched to a gene; V was cut back by 4 bases and J by 2 bases. The CDR3 loop reads CASSPGLAEYTDTQYF. CDR3 DNA sequence: TGTGCCAGCAGCCCCGGACTAGCGGAATACACAGATACGCAGTATTTT.

The gene calls are TRBV2 and TRBJ1-1; no firm D call. V lost 1 base and J 8 bases, leaving 5 bases between the germline ends. This CDR3 has 11 amino acids. Germline CDR1 reads SNHLY; CDR2 reads FYNNEI. The CDR3 nucleotides are TGTGCCAGCAGTGAAGTCAGGGAAGCTTTCTTT. This codes for CASSEVREAFF.

V and J are TRBV5-4 and TRBJ2-1; possibly TRBD2 for D (7 bases). Germline V gene lookup returns CDR1 SGHNT and CDR2 YYREEE (reference sequence). Trimming cost V 3 bases and J 8 bases, with 33 bases left between them. CDR3 size: 20 residues. CDR3 DNA: TGTGCCAGCAGCTCCTCACTTCGGACCCTTCGGCGGGGGCCTTGGGATGAGCAGTTCTTC. Residues: CASSSSLRTLRRGPWDEQFF.

V usage is TRBV5-1 and J usage is TRBJ1-1; TRBD1 aligns across 7 bases. This CDR3 has 12 amino acids. The germline CDR1 and CDR2 sequences are SGHRS and YFSETQ. Trimming removed 7 bases from V and 7 bases from J; junction bases left unmatched: 7. Written as DNA, the CDR3 is TGCGCCAGCCACGGACAGGTAGATGAAGCTTTCTTT. It translates to CASHGQVDEAFF.

This clone was observed a handful of times. The chain employs TRBV7-9 and TRBJ1-6, with D unclear. Germline V gene lookup returns CDR1 SEHNR and CDR2 FQNEAQ (reference sequence). The germline V and J ends were trimmed by 2 bases and 6 bases, with 11 bases remaining between them. This CDR3 is 15 amino acids long. This chain's CDR3 is CASSLREGANSPLHF. DNA for the CDR3: TGTGCCAGCAGCTTACGGGAGGGAGCTAATTCACCCCTCCACTTT.

Only one count was recorded for this clone. V and J are TRBV18 and TRBJ1-2, with D perhaps TRBD1 (6 bases). In germline, CDR1 is KGHSH, CDR2 LQKENI. V lost 2 bases to trimming and J lost 2 bases, with 9 bases between them. The CDR3 loop spans 14 amino acids. CDR3 region: CASSPSQGNYGYTF. CDR3 sequence (DNA): TGTGCCAGCTCACCATCTCAGGGGAACTATGGCTACACCTTC.

This clone has only a few counts. The DNA for the CDR3 is TGTGCCAGCAGCGTCGAGGGAGGGGTTGGAAACACCATATATTTT. Translation: CASSVEGGVGNTIYF. The J gene is TRBJ1-3, the V gene TRBV9, with D possibly being TRBD1 (5 bases). This CDR3 is built from 15 residues. The ends were cut back, 2 bases at V and 3 bases at J, with 12 bases in the middle. From germline, CDR1 is SGDLS and CDR2 YYNGEE.

This chain joins TRBV6-2 or TRBV6-3 and TRBJ1-2; D is unresolved. CDR3 length equals 15 residues. Looked up from germline, CDR1 is MNHEY and CDR2 is SVGEGT. Trimming took off 0 bases at V and 8 bases at J, with 16 bases between the two ends. The CDR3 is CASSYSAGIGRGYTF. The CDR3 nucleotides read TGTGCCAGCAGTTACTCGGCGGGGATTGGGCGCGGCTACACCTTC.

The genes are TRBV4-1 and TRBJ1-6; 10 bases match TRBD1. The CDR3 consists of 17 residues. V shed 3 bases and J 12 bases; nucleotides not matched to a gene: 14. The germline V gene has CDR1 MGHRA and CDR2 YSYEKL. CDR3 residues: CASSQGIPGQGFIPLHF. The CDR3 DNA follows: TGCGCCAGCAGCCAGGGAATACCGGGACAGGGGTTTATACCCCTCCACTTT.

The genes are TRBV7-2 and TRBJ2-1; 10 bases map to TRBD2. This CDR3 has 15 residues. Germline-derived CDR1 and CDR2 are SGHTA and FQGNSA. V lost 6 bases to trimming and J lost 0 bases; unmatched junction nucleotides: 2. The chain's CDR3 is CASRERGGSYNEQFF. CDR3 sequence (DNA): TGTGCCAGCAGAGAGCGGGGGGGCTCCTACAATGAGCAGTTCTTC.

The chain carries TRBV7-9 and TRBJ1-2, with TRBD1 identical over 9 bases. V lost 4 bases to trimming and J lost 4 bases; unmatched junction nucleotides: 7. CDR3 size: 15 residues. CDR1 is SEHNR and CDR2 is FQNEAQ in the germline V gene (reference sequence). CDR3 in DNA: TGTGCCAGCAGCTCCCTACAGGGGGCGGGCTATGGCTACACCTTC. Protein: CASSSLQGAGYGYTF. The whole variable domain, remainder taken from reference TRBV7-9 and TRBJ1-2, is DTGVSQNPRHKITKRGQNVTFRCDPISEHNRLYWYRQTLGQGPEFLTYFQNEAQLEKSRLLSDRFSAERPKGSFSTLEIQRTEQGDSAMYLCASSSLQGAGYGYTFGSGTRLTVV.

The rearrangement joins TRBV4-1 to TRBJ1-4; the D is unclear. The CDR3 covers 15 residues. Germline V CDR1 and CDR2: MGHRA, YSYEKL. V shed 0 bases and J shed 4 bases, with 9 bases lying between them. CDR3 DNA: TGCGCCAGCAGCCAAGAAAGAGTTGGTAATGAAAAACTGTTTTTT. Translation: CASSQERVGNEKLFF.

The rearrangement joins TRBV6-5 to TRBJ2-7; the D gene is possibly TRBD1 (5 bases). The CDR3 has 15 amino acids. Trimming took off 0 bases at V and 3 bases at J, with 12 bases between the two ends. In germline, CDR1 is MNHEY, CDR2 SVGAGI. The CDR3 sequence: CASSYSFQGYYEQYF. CDR3 nucleotide sequence: TGTGCCAGCAGTTACTCTTTCCAGGGTTACTACGAGCAGTACTTC.

This clone has only one observation. This CDR3 reads CASSDASYGYTF. CDR3 DNA sequence: TGTGCCAGCAGTGATGCCAGCTATGGCTACACCTTC. The chain employs TRBV2 and TRBJ1-2; D unclear. The germline V and J ends were trimmed by 3 bases and 4 bases, with 6 bases remaining between them. Germline CDR1 SNHLY, CDR2 FYNNEI. The CDR3 spans 12 residues. Supplemented by reference TRBV2 and TRBJ1-2, the full variable domain reads EPEVTQTPSHQVTQMGQEVILRCVPISNHLYFYWYRQILGQKVEFLVSFYNNEISEKSEIFDDQFSVERPDGSNFTLKIRSTKLEDSAMYFCASSDASYGYTFGSGTRLTVV.

This chain connects TRBV24-1 to TRBJ1-4; weak D call: TRBD1 (5 bases). V dropped 6 bases and J dropped 8 bases, with 18 bases sitting between them. Germline CDR1 and CDR2: KGHDR and SFDVKD. This CDR3 is 15 amino acids long. This CDR3 is CATSPSARGGEKLFF. For the CDR3, the DNA is TGTGCCACCAGTCCCTCGGCAAGGGGAGGGGAAAAACTGTTTTTT.